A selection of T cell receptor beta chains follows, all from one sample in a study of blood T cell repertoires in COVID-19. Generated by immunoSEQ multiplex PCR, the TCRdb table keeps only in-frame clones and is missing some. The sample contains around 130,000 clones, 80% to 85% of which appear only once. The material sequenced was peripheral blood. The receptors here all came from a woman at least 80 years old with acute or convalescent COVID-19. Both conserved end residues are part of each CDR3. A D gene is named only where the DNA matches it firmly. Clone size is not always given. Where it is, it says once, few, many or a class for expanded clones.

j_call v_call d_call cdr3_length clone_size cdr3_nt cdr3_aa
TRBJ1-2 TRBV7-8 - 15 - TGTGCCAGCAGCCTCGCCGGAGGGGAGAGAGATGGCTACACCTTC CASSLAGGERDGYTF
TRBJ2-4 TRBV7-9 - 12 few TGTGCCAGCAGCCCTACCCGGGACATTCAGTACTTC CASSPTRDIQYF
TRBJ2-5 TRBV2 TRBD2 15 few TGTGCCAGCAGTGTAGCTAGCGGGGGGGTTTCGACCCAGTACTTC CASSVASGGVSTQYF
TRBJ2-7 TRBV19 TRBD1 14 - TGTGCCAGTAGTCGTGGGACAGGGACCTACGAGCAGTACTTC CASSRGTGTYEQYF
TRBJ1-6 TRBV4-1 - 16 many TGCGCCAGCAGCTACCAAACTCCCAGGGGTCGCACACCCCTCCACTTT CASSYQTPRGRTPLHF
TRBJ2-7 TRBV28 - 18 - TGTGCCAGCAGTTTATGGCCGGCCGGACAGCATTCCTCCTACGAGCAGTACTTC CASSLWPAGQHSSYEQYF
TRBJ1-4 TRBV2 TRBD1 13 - TGTGCCGGGACCGGGACAGAGGATGAAAAACTGTTTTTT CAGTGTEDEKLFF
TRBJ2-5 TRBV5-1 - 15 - TGCGCCAGCAGCCCAGCCGGGACTTCAAGGGAGACCCAGTACTTC CASSPAGTSRETQYF
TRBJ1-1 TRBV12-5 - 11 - TGTGCTAGTGGTTCCTTCACTGAAGCTTTCTTT CASGSFTEAFF
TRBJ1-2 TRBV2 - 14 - TGTGCCAGCAGTTCTAATTCCAGGGTGGACGGCTACACCTTC CASSSNSRVDGYTF
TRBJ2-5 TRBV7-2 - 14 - TGTGCCAGCAGCCTTAGCACCACCCAAGAGACCCAGTACTTC CASSLSTTQETQYF
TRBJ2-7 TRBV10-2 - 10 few TGCGCCAGCAGACATGACGAGCAGTACTTC CASRHDEQYF
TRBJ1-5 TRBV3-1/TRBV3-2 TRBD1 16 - TGTGCCAGCAGCCAGGGGGACAGGGGCTACAATCAGCCCCAGCATTTT CASSQGDRGYNQPQHF
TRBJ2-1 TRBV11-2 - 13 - TGTGCCAGCAGCTTTCGTCCCAGCGGTGAGCAGTTCTTC CASSFRPSGEQFF
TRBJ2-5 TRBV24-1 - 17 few TGTGCCACCAGTGATCGTGACCAAATTGGGGCCGGGGAGACCCAGTACTTC CATSDRDQIGAGETQYF
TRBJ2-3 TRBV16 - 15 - TGTGCCAGCAGCCAAGTGATGGGGGCCACAGATACGCAGTATTTT CASSQVMGATDTQYF
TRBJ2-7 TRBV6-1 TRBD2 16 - TGTGCCAGCAGTGAAGCGCTAGCGGGGGCATCCTACGAGCAGTACTTC CASSEALAGASYEQYF
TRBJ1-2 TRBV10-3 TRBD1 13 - TGTGCCACTTCTGGGACAGTAGTCTATGGCTACACCTTC CATSGTVVYGYTF
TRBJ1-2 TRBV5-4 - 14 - TGTGCCAGCAGCCCCAGGGAATTATACTATGGCTACACCTTC CASSPRELYYGYTF
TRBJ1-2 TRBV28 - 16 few TGTGCCAGCAGTCCCTGGGAGGGATTCGGGGATAGCGGCTACACCTTC CASSPWEGFGDSGYTF
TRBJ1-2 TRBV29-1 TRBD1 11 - TGCAGCGTCACGCAGGGGGAGGGCTACACCTTC CSVTQGEGYTF
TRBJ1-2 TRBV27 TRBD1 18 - TGTGCCAGCAGTATCTCCGGGACAGGGGGACTCGCTAACTATGGCTACACCTTC CASSISGTGGLANYGYTF
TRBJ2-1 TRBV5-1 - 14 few TGCGCCAGCAGCCTGACACCTGGGGCCGGTGAGCAGTTCTTC CASSLTPGAGEQFF
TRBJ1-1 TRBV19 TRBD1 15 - TGTGCCAGTAGGCCGACAGGGGGGTGGAGCACTGAAGCTTTCTTT CASRPTGGWSTEAFF
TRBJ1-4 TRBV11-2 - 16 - TGTGCCAGCAGACCTACCCCGGGGGGATGGGATGAAAAACTGTTTTTT CASRPTPGGWDEKLFF
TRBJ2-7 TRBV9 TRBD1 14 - TGTGCCAGCAGCCCGCGACAGGGTAAAGGGGAGCAGTACTTC CASSPRQGKGEQYF
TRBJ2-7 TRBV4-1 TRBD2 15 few TGCGCCAGCAGCCGCCGACTAGCGGGGGACCACGAGCAGTACTTC CASSRRLAGDHEQYF
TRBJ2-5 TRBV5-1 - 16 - TGCGCCAGCAGTCGACGGCCCCGGGGGGCACAAGAGACCCAGTACTTC CASSRRPRGAQETQYF
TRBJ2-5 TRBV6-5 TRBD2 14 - TGTGCCAGCATCCCTAGCGGGGGGGAAGAGACCCAGTACTTC CASIPSGGEETQYF
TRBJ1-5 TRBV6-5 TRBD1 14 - TGTGCCAGCAGACCGGGACAGGGACATCAGCCCCAGCATTTT CASRPGQGHQPQHF
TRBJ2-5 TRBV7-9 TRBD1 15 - TGTGCCAGCAGCTTAGGTTCAGGGGGCTCAGGGACCCAGTACTTC CASSLGSGGSGTQYF
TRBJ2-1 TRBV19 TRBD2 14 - TGTGCCAGTAATCGGGGACTAGCGAGCAATGAGCAGTTCTTC CASNRGLASNEQFF
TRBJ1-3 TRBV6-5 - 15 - TGTGCCAGCAAAGTTTCTGGGGAGGTCGGAAACACCATATATTTT CASKVSGEVGNTIYF
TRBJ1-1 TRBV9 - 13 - TGTGCCAGCAGCGTACAGGTTAACACTGAAGCTTTCTTT CASSVQVNTEAFF
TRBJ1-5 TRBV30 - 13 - TGTGCCTGGGCTACAGGATTCAATCAGCCCCAGCATTTT CAWATGFNQPQHF
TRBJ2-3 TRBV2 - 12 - TGTGCCAGCAGGGTAGGGGCAGATACGCAGTATTTT CASRVGADTQYF
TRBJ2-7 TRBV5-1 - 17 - TGCGCCAGCAGCTTGGAATCCTGGCGGCCTGGCTCCTACGAGCAGTACTTC CASSLESWRPGSYEQYF
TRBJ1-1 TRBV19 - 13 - TGTGCCAGTAGTAGTCTACAGTTAACGGAAGCTTTCTTT CASSSLQLTEAFF
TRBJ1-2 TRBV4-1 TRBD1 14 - TGCGCCAGCAGCCACAGGGGGGTAGAATATGGCTACACCTTC CASSHRGVEYGYTF
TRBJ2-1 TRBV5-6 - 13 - TGTGCCAGCAGCTTGAGAGGTCCCGATGAGCAGTTCTTC CASSLRGPDEQFF